Sequencing of this T cell receptor beta chain was carried out in a study of blood T cell repertoires in COVID-19. Methods used by the authors: Amplification of reference gene primers was used by the study to estimate nucleated cell counts. This table comes from immunoSEQ multiplex PCR, and its TCRdb copy is limited to in-frame clones, with some not included. That table supplies the V and J calls and clone size; D and trimming were determined from the DNA. The data show about 480,000 clones, with nearly 90% seen just once and around 0.95% held by the top ten. Unmatched junction bases numbered 6, after V lost 3 bases and J lost 6 bases. There are 14 residues in the CDR3. Germline assignment: CDR1 LGHNT and CDR2 FRNRAP. Seattle's enrolled individuals joined amid active infection and were then monitored longitudinally.

The chain carries TRBV12-5 and TRBJ2-7; 9 nucleotides match TRBD1. Sample: peripheral blood. The sequence was obtained from a man in his late teens or twenties with COVID-19, enrolled during active disease. The CDR3 protein is CASGLGQGWSEQYF. The CDR3 bases are TGTGCTAGTGGTTTAGGACAGGGGTGGTCCGAGCAGTACTTC.